The rows below give T cell receptor beta chains drawn from one sample of a study of T cell responses to AZD1222 COVID-19 vaccine. TCRdb's table, derived via immunoSEQ multiplex PCR, lists solely in-frame clones and lacks some. The sample yields some 120,000 clones, approximately 88% seen once. The sample here was peripheral blood, taken on day 0 of AZD1222 vaccination. The receptors stem from an adult in good health. Each CDR3 is given with its conserved first and last residue. D genes are given only for firm matches. The size field is filled for only some rows; it gives once, few, many or a size class.

v_gene: TRBV12-3/TRBV12-4; abundance: .; d_gene: .; j_gene: TRBJ2-2; CDR3nt: TGTGCCAGCGATCGCGGGCACACCGGGGAGCTGTTTTTT; CDR3aa: CASDRGHTGELFF
v_gene: TRBV3-1/TRBV3-2; abundance: .; d_gene: TRBD2; j_gene: TRBJ2-7; CDR3nt: TGTGCCAGCAGCTTCCTGACGGGACTAGCGGGAGCGGCGCTGTACTTC; CDR3aa: CASSFLTGLAGAALYF
v_gene: TRBV2; abundance: .; d_gene: .; j_gene: TRBJ2-3; CDR3nt: TGTGCCAGCAGGCGAGGGGGGACCACAGATACGCAGTATTTT; CDR3aa: CASRRGGTTDTQYF
v_gene: TRBV19; abundance: .; d_gene: .; j_gene: TRBJ1-1; CDR3nt: TGTGCCAGTAGTACATCCGGGATTGTTCCTGAAGCTTTCTTT; CDR3aa: CASSTSGIVPEAFF
v_gene: TRBV19; abundance: once; d_gene: TRBD1; j_gene: TRBJ1-2; CDR3nt: TGTGCCAGTAGTAAGACAGGGGCCTATGGCTACACCTTC; CDR3aa: CASSKTGAYGYTF
v_gene: TRBV19; abundance: many; d_gene: .; j_gene: TRBJ1-5; CDR3nt: TGTGCCAGTAGTATTCCGGGGGAGAGGGGAAGACAGCCCCAGCATTTT; CDR3aa: CASSIPGERGRQPQHF
v_gene: TRBV10-3; abundance: .; d_gene: .; j_gene: TRBJ1-1; CDR3nt: TGTGCCATCAGTGTTCCAGGGACGGACTCTGAAGCTTTCTTT; CDR3aa: CAISVPGTDSEAFF
v_gene: TRBV6-5; abundance: .; d_gene: TRBD1; j_gene: TRBJ2-7; CDR3nt: TGTGCCAGCAGCTGGGGACAGGGGAACTACGAGCAGTACTTC; CDR3aa: CASSWGQGNYEQYF
v_gene: TRBV19; abundance: .; d_gene: .; j_gene: TRBJ1-2; CDR3nt: TGTGCCAGTAGTATGGGTACCCCTAACTATGGCTACACCTTC; CDR3aa: CASSMGTPNYGYTF
v_gene: TRBV6-5; abundance: .; d_gene: TRBD1; j_gene: TRBJ1-4; CDR3nt: TGTGCCAGCAGTCCGGGACAGATTAATGAAAAACTGTTTTTT; CDR3aa: CASSPGQINEKLFF
v_gene: TRBV11-3; abundance: .; d_gene: .; j_gene: TRBJ2-5; CDR3nt: TGTGCCAGCAGCGCGGGCCAAGATCAAGAGACCCAGTACTTC; CDR3aa: CASSAGQDQETQYF
v_gene: TRBV4-3; abundance: .; d_gene: .; j_gene: TRBJ2-1; CDR3nt: TGCGCCAGCAGCCCCCAACGGGACTCCTGGGGGCAGTTCTTC; CDR3aa: CASSPQRDSWGQFF
v_gene: TRBV2; abundance: .; d_gene: TRBD1; j_gene: TRBJ1-5; CDR3nt: TGTGCCAGCAGGGGGACAGGGAGTAATCAGCCCCAGCATTTT; CDR3aa: CASRGTGSNQPQHF
v_gene: TRBV6-5; abundance: .; d_gene: .; j_gene: TRBJ2-6; CDR3nt: TGTGCCAGCAGAACCTCCTCTGGGGCCAACGTCCTGACTTTC; CDR3aa: CASRTSSGANVLTF
v_gene: TRBV25-1; abundance: .; d_gene: .; j_gene: TRBJ2-1; CDR3nt: TGTGCCAGCAGTGAGCCGGACGGGTATGAGCAGTTCTTC; CDR3aa: CASSEPDGYEQFF
v_gene: TRBV3-1/TRBV3-2; abundance: .; d_gene: TRBD1; j_gene: TRBJ1-2; CDR3nt: TGTGCCAGCAGCCACGGACAGGGGCTCAATAACTATGGCTACACCTTC; CDR3aa: CASSHGQGLNNYGYTF
v_gene: TRBV27; abundance: .; d_gene: TRBD1; j_gene: TRBJ1-6; CDR3nt: TGTGCCAGCGGAGTGGACAGGGCTTCACCCCTCCACTTT; CDR3aa: CASGVDRASPLHF
v_gene: TRBV18; abundance: .; d_gene: TRBD1; j_gene: TRBJ2-3; CDR3nt: TGTGCCAGCTCACCACTCGGACAGGGCGTAATTGGCACAGATACGCAGTATTTT; CDR3aa: CASSPLGQGVIGTDTQYF
v_gene: TRBV3-1/TRBV3-2; abundance: .; d_gene: .; j_gene: TRBJ1-2; CDR3nt: TGTGCCAGCAGCCAAGCTACCCCGGTAGGGCGGTATGGCTACACCTTC; CDR3aa: CASSQATPVGRYGYTF
v_gene: TRBV6-5; abundance: .; d_gene: .; j_gene: TRBJ2-7; CDR3nt: TGTGCCAGCAGCAAACACCGTGGAGGCTCCTACGAGCAGTACTTC; CDR3aa: CASSKHRGGSYEQYF
v_gene: TRBV5-1; abundance: .; d_gene: TRBD1; j_gene: TRBJ1-2; CDR3nt: TGCGCCAGCAGGGGACAGGGGGCGGCTATTGGCTACACCTTC; CDR3aa: CASRGQGAAIGYTF
v_gene: TRBV7-2; abundance: .; d_gene: .; j_gene: TRBJ1-1; CDR3nt: TGTGCCAGCAGTACTACAGGGAAAACTGAAGCTTTCTTT; CDR3aa: CASSTTGKTEAFF